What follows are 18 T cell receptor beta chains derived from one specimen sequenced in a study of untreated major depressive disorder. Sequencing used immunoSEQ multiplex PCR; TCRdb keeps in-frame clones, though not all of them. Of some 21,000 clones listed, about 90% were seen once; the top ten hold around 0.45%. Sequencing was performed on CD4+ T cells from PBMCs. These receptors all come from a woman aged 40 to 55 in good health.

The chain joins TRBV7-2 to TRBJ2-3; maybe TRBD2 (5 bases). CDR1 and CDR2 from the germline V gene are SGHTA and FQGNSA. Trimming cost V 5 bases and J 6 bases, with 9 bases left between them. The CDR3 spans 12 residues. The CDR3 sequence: CASSPGGDTQYF. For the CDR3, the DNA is TGTGCCAGCAGCCCGGGCGGGGATACGCAGTATTTT.

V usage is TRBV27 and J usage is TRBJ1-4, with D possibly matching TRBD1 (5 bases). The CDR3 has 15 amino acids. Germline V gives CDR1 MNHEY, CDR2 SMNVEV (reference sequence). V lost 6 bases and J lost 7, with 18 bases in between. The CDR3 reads CASRLDGPRGEKLFF. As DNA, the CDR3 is TGTGCCAGCAGACTCGACGGTCCTAGGGGTGAAAAACTGTTTTTT. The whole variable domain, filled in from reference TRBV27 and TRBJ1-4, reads EAQVTQNPRYLITVTGKKLTVTCSQNMNHEYMSWYRQDPGLGLRQIYYSMNVEVTDKGDVPEGYKVSRKEKRNFPLILESPSPNQTSLYFCASRLDGPRGEKLFFGSGTQLSVL.

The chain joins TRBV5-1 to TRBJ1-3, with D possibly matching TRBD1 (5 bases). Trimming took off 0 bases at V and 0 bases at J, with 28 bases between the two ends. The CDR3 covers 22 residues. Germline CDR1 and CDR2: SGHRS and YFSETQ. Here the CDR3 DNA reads TGCGCCAGCAGCTTGGCCGGGGGAATCGGCCACACTCCACAGGACTCTGGAAACACCATATATTTT. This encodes CASSLAGGIGHTPQDSGNTIYF.

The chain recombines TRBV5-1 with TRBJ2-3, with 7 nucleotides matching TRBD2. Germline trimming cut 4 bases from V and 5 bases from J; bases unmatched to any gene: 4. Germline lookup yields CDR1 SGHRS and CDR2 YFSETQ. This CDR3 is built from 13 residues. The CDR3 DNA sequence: TGCGCCAGCAGCCCACCGGGGGGAGATACGCAGTATTTT. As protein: CASSPPGGDTQYF.

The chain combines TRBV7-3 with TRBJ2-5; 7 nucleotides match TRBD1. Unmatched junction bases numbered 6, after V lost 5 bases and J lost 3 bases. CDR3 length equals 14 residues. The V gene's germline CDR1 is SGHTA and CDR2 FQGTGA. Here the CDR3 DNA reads TGTGCCAGCAGCCCGCGGACAGGAGAAGAGACCCAGTACTTC. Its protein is CASSPRTGEETQYF.

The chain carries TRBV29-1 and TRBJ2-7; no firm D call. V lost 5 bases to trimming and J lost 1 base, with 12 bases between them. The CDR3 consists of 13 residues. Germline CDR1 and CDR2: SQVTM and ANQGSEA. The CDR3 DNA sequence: TGCAGCGTTAGGTCCTCTCATTCCTACGAGCAGTACTTC. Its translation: CSVRSSHSYEQYF.

The CDR3 is CAWSAGTPGNQPQHF. The DNA for the CDR3 is TGTGCCTGGAGCGCTGGGACTCCTGGCAATCAGCCCCAGCATTTT. The V gene is TRBV30, the J gene TRBJ1-5; tentative D call: TRBD1 (5 bases). The CDR3 length is 15 residues. Germline V CDR1 and CDR2: GTSNPN, SVGIG (reference sequence). The ends were cut back, 3 bases at V and 2 bases at J, with 14 bases in the middle.

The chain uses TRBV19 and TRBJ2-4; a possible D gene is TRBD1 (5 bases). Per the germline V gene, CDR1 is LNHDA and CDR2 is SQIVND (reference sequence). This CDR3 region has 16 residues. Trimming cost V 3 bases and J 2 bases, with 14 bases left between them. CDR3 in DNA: TGTGCCAGTAGTATCATGACCCAGGGTTCCAAAAACATTCAGTACTTC. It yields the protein CASSIMTQGSKNIQYF.

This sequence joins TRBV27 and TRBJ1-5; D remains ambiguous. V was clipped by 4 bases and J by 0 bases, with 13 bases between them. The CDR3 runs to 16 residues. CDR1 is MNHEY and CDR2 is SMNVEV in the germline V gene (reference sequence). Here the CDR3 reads CASSYPWGNSNQPQHF. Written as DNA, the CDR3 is TGTGCCAGCAGTTACCCGTGGGGTAATAGCAATCAGCCCCAGCATTTT.

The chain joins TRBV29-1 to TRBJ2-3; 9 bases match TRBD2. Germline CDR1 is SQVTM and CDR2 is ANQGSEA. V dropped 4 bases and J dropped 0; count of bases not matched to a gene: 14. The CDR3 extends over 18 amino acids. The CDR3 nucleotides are TGCAGCGTTGGAGGGTGGGTAGCGGGGGTCTTTAGCACAGATACGCAGTATTTT. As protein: CSVGGWVAGVFSTDTQYF.

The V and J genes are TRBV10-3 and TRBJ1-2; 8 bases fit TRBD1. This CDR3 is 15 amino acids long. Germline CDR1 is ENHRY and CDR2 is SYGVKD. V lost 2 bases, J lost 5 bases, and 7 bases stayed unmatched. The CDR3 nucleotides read TGTGCCATCAGTGAGGCACAGGGGGGGATTTATGGCTACACCTTC. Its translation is CAISEAQGGIYGYTF.

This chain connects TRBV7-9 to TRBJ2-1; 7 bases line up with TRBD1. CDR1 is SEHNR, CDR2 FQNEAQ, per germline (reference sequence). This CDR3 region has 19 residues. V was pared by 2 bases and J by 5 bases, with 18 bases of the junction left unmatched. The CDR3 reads CASSLPASRQGVFNNEQFF. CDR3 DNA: TGTGCCAGCAGCTTACCGGCCTCGAGGCAGGGGGTATTTAACAATGAGCAGTTCTTC. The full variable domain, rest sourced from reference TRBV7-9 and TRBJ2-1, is DTGVSQNPRHKITKRGQNVTFRCDPISEHNRLYWYRQTLGQGPEFLTYFQNEAQLEKSRLLSDRFSAERPKGSFSTLEIQRTEQGDSAMYLCASSLPASRQGVFNNEQFFGPGTRLTVL.

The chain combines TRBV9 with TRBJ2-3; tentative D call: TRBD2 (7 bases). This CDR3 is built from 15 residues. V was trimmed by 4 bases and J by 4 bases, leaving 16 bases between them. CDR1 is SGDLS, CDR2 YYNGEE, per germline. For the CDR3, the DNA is TGTGCCAGCAGCTTTGGGGGGGGCCTGGCAGATACGCAGTATTTT. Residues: CASSFGGGLADTQYF.

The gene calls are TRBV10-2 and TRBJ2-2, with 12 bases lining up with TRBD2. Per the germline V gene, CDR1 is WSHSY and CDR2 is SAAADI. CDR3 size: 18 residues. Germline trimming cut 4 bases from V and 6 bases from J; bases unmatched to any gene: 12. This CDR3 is CASSGSWTSGTRAGELFF. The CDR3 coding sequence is TGCGCCAGCAGTGGATCCTGGACTAGCGGGACCCGAGCCGGGGAGCTGTTTTTT.

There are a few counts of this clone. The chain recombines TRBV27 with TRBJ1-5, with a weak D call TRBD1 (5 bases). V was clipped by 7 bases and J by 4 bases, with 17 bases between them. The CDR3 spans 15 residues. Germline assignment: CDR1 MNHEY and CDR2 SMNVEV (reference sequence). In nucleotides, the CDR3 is TGTGCCAGCACCCCCCTAACAGGAATGAATCAGCCCCAGCATTTT. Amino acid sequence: CASTPLTGMNQPQHF.

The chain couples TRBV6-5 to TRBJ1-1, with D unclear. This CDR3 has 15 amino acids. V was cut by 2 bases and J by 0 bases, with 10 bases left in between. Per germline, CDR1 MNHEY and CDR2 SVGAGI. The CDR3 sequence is CASSYGRRVNTEAFF. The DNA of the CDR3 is TGTGCCAGCAGTTACGGTAGGCGGGTGAACACTGAAGCTTTCTTT.

CDR3 protein: CASSLRGMGDIQYF. CDR3 in DNA: TGTGCCAGCAGCTTACGGGGGATGGGAGACATTCAGTACTTC. This sequence joins TRBV7-3 and TRBJ2-4; D might be TRBD2 (6 bases). This CDR3 comprises 14 residues. The germline V gene encodes CDR1 SGHTA and CDR2 FQGTGA. The V end was cut by 2 bases, the J end by 8 bases, with 13 bases between.

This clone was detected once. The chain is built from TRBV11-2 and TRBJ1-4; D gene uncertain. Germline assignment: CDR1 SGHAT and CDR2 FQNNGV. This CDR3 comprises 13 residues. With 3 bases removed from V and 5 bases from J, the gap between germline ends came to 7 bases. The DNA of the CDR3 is TGTGCCAGCAGCTTCATCGAGAATGAAAAACTGTTTTTT. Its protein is CASSFIENEKLFF.